These 17 T cell receptor beta chains share one sample of origin, sequenced in a study of T cell repertoires in cytomegalovirus infection. TCRdb reprocessed the reads via MiXCR and lists one record per CDR3 protein. The sample holds more than 200,000 distinct CDR3 sequences, 9.1% seen once. The sequenced sample was PBMCs. Receptors originate from a human donor in good health (CMV status not recorded). Some clones in this sample may be carry-over from other donors' samples.

This clonotype was found many times. V gene TRBV28 combines with J gene TRBJ2-1; possibly TRBD2 for D (5 bases). From germline, CDR1 is MDHEN and CDR2 SYDVKM. Trimming left V 7 bases short and J 5 bases short, with 18 bases between. The CDR3 spans 15 residues. This chain's CDR3 is CASTSSRGRDNEQFF. The CDR3 DNA reads TGTGCCAGCACCTCCAGTCGGGGAAGGGACAATGAGCAGTTCTTC.

This clonotype was picked up many times. The chain is built from TRBV28 and TRBJ2-1, with TRBD2 identical over 8 bases. The CDR3 loop spans 15 amino acids. V dropped 6 bases and J dropped 2; count of bases not matched to a gene: 6. Germline V gene sequence: CDR1 MDHEN, CDR2 SYDVKM. The CDR3 sequence is CASSPTGGAYNEQFF. CDR3 DNA: TGTGCCAGCAGCCCAACGGGAGGGGCCTACAATGAGCAGTTCTTC.

This chain links TRBV7-2 with TRBJ1-1, with unresolved D. The ends were cut back, 2 bases at V and 5 bases at J, with 12 bases in the middle. From germline, CDR1 is SGHTA and CDR2 FQGNSA. The length of the CDR3 is 14 residues. The CDR3 loop reads CASSLNPVGTEAFF. DNA for the CDR3: TGTGCCAGCAGCTTAAACCCGGTGGGTACTGAAGCTTTCTTT.

V gene TRBV29-1 combines with J gene TRBJ1-1; 7 bases agree with TRBD1. The junction had 6 bases not matched to a gene; V was cut back by 7 bases and J by 1 base. CDR1 is SQVTM and CDR2 is ANQGSEA in the germline V gene. This CDR3 is built from 13 residues. As DNA, the CDR3 is TGCAGCGCTCGGACAGGAGGGAACACTGAAGCTTTCTTT. This codes for CSARTGGNTEAFF.

This clonotype was observed a handful of times. This rearrangement joins TRBV6-2 or TRBV6-3 to TRBJ2-1; 8 positions match TRBD2. Trimming cost V 0 bases and J 8 bases; bases outside gene matches: 9. Germline V gene sequence: CDR1 MNHEY, CDR2 SVGEGT. The CDR3 runs to 16 residues. The CDR3 here is CASSYSSQREWDEQFF. CDR3 nucleotide sequence: TGTGCCAGCAGTTACTCGAGCCAGCGGGAGTGGGATGAGCAGTTCTTC.

This clonotype came up many times. A read error may account for a junction end that differs from germline. This chain joins TRBV20-1 and TRBJ2-7; D is undetermined. Looked up from germline, CDR1 is DFQATT and CDR2 is SNEGSKA (reference sequence). The CDR3 spans 13 residues. DNA of the CDR3: TGCAGTGCTAGAGTTGAACAGAAGTGGGCCAACCGATTC. This translates into CSARVEQKWANRF.

Only a few counts were recorded for this clonotype. The chain is built from TRBV2 and TRBJ1-5, with unresolved D. CDR1 and CDR2 (germline): SNHLY, FYNNEI. The CDR3 loop spans 14 amino acids. The germline V and J ends were trimmed by 4 bases and 0 bases, with 7 bases remaining between them. The DNA for the CDR3 is TGTGCCAGCAGTGGACAAGTTAGCAATCAGCCCCAGCATTTT. Residues: CASSGQVSNQPQHF.

This clonotype was observed a few times. This chain links TRBV6-1 with TRBJ1-1; D remains unclear. With 6 bases removed from V and 1 base from J, the gap between germline ends came to 9 bases. This CDR3 has 13 residues. Germline values: CDR1 MNHNS, CDR2 SASEGT. As DNA, the CDR3 is TGTGCCAGCAGGGATACAGCGAACACTGAAGCTTTCTTT. Amino acids: CASRDTANTEAFF.

The gene calls are TRBV11-2 and TRBJ2-1; 11 nucleotides line up with TRBD2. CDR3 length: 16 amino acids. Losses at the gene ends were 1 base for V and 7 bases for J; bases not matched to a gene: 6. CDR1 and CDR2 from the germline V gene are SGHAT and FQNNGV. The CDR3, as DNA: TGTGCCAGCAGCTTAGGGTCGACTAGCGGGGCGAATGAGCAGTTCTTC. Its translation is CASSLGSTSGANEQFF.

This clonotype occurred a few times. For the CDR3, the DNA is TGCAGTCCATCTCTTAGGGATATCTACTATGGCTACACCTTC. This translates into CSPSLRDIYYGYTF. V is TRBV20-1 and J is TRBJ1-2, with D unclear. CDR3 size: 14 residues. V was clipped by 8 bases and J by 3 bases, with 19 bases between them. Germline V CDR1 and CDR2: DFQATT, SNEGSKA (reference sequence).

At least ten counts were recorded for this clonotype. This rearrangement joins TRBV5-1 to TRBJ2-5; tentative D call: TRBD1 (6 bases). Trimming shortened V by 3 bases and J by 3 bases, and 9 bases separated the two germline ends. Germline assignment: CDR1 SGHRS and CDR2 YFSETQ. CDR3 length: 13 residues. DNA for the CDR3: TGCGCCAGCAGCTCCCGGACAGAAGAGACCCAGTACTTC. Translating it yields CASSSRTEETQYF.

In its sample, this clonotype was seen many times. This chain uses TRBV7-2 with TRBJ2-1, with 9 bases lining up with TRBD1. V trimming: 3 bases; J trimming: 4 bases; junction bases outside the gene matches: 4. Germline CDR1 is SGHTA and CDR2 is FQGNSA. CDR3 length: 15 residues. The CDR3 nucleotides read TGTGCCAGCAGCTTGGACAGGGGTCCTTACAATGAGCAGTTCTTC. It is translated as CASSLDRGPYNEQFF.

This chain joins TRBV29-1 and TRBJ1-1, with unresolved D. CDR1 and CDR2 from the germline V gene are SQVTM and ANQGSEA. Trimming cost V 4 bases and J 3 bases, with 3 bases left between them. This CDR3 spans 10 amino acids. The CDR3 nucleotides are TGCAGCGTTGGGGACACTGAAGCTTTCTTT. This encodes CSVGDTEAFF.

The sample holds many counts of this clonotype. V is TRBV29-1 and J is TRBJ1-1, with D possibly matching TRBD1 (6 bases). Trimming left V 4 bases short and J 11 bases short, with 14 bases between. Germline assignment: CDR1 SQVTM and CDR2 ANQGSEA. The CDR3 has 11 amino acids. DNA of the CDR3: TGCAGCGTTGTGACGGGGGCTTTGGCTTTCTTT. Translation: CSVVTGALAFF.

This clonotype was picked up a small number of times. The J gene is TRBJ2-1, the V gene TRBV20-1; D gene ambiguous. The germline CDR1 and CDR2 sequences are DFQATT and SNEGSKA (reference sequence). The CDR3 runs to 11 residues. V shed 3 bases and J shed 9 bases, with 9 bases lying between them. This CDR3 reads CSASVRSEQFF. The CDR3 DNA reads as TGCAGTGCTAGTGTAAGGAGTGAGCAGTTCTTC.

This clonotype was seen a few times. CDR3 residues: CASSSKRTVILLGDTQYF. The DNA of the CDR3 is TGTGCCAGCAGCTCCAAAAGGACGGTCATTCTTCTCGGCGATACGCAGTATTTT. The gene calls are TRBV11-2 and TRBJ2-3; no clear D. CDR1 and CDR2 (germline): SGHAT, FQNNGV. V lost 4 bases and J 6 bases, leaving 26 bases between the germline ends. This CDR3 contains 18 residues.

At least ten counts were recorded for this clonotype. The V and J genes are TRBV12-3 or TRBV12-4 and TRBJ1-5; D gene uncertain. This CDR3 is 15 amino acids long. V was pared by 3 bases and J by 5 bases, with 14 bases between. In DNA, the CDR3 is TGTGCCAGCAGTTTTATGGCTGGTTCGTATCAGCCCCAGCATTTT. Protein sequence: CASSFMAGSYQPQHF.